The T cell receptor beta chain described here comes from a study of blood T cell repertoires in COVID-19. On the study more broadly: Some COVID-19 samples were acute and others convalescent; all came from the United States, Italy and Spain. T cells, B-cell-depleted T cells, or PBMCs supplied cDNA or gDNA.

Trimming removed 0 bases from V and 4 bases from J, with 13 bases in between. CDR3 size: 16 residues. Looked up from germline, CDR1 is SGDLS and CDR2 is YYNGEE. Per the authors' pipeline: Counts of nucleated cells, estimated from reference gene primer amplification, were obtained. TCRdb keeps only in-frame clones here, not all; method: immunoSEQ multiplex PCR. V, J and clone size are taken as reported in that table, and D and trimming were inferred from the DNA itself. The table includes some 150,000 clones, about 85% detected once. This sequence originates from a man in his 60s who had recovered from COVID-19. Sequenced: peripheral blood. This chain connects TRBV9 to TRBJ2-2; tentative D call: TRBD2 (6 bases). The CDR3, as DNA: TGTGCCAGCAGCGTAGGCCGGGGGACGGGCACCGGGGAGCTGTTTTTT. Amino acid sequence: CASSVGRGTGTGELFF. The entire variable domain, with the rest obtained from reference TRBV9 and TRBJ2-2, is as follows: DSGVTQTPKHLITATGQRVTLRCSPRSGDLSVYWYQQSLDQGLQFLIQYYNGEERAKGNILERFSAQQFPDLHSELNLSSLELGDSALYFCASSVGRGTGTGELFFGEGSRLTVL.